These T cell receptor beta chains were read from a single sample in a study of blood T cell repertoires in COVID-19. The protocol was immunoSEQ multiplex PCR, while the TCRdb copy is restricted to in-frame clones and leaves out a portion. Of about 300,000 clones listed, roughly 90% were seen once; the top ten hold 2.5% to 3.5%. Sequencing was done on a sample of PBMCs or T cells enriched from blood (not recorded which). These receptors all stem from a woman aged 45-65 years who had been exposed to COVID-19. Each CDR3 is given with its conserved first and last residue. D genes are given only for firm matches. A clone size is listed for some rows: how often the clone was seen (once, few, many), or a class if it is expanded.

d_call: TRBD1
v_call: TRBV19
j_call: TRBJ2-6
clone_size: once
cdr3_aa: CASSEGGQGVFAGANVLTF
cdr3_nt: TGTGCCAGTAGCGAGGGTGGACAGGGGGTTTTTGCTGGGGCCAACGTCCTGACTTTC

d_call: .
v_call: TRBV28
j_call: TRBJ1-2
clone_size: .
cdr3_aa: CASRSRWQGHGYTF
cdr3_nt: TGTGCCAGCAGATCTCGCTGGCAGGGCCATGGCTACACCTTC

d_call: .
v_call: TRBV19
j_call: TRBJ1-3
clone_size: .
cdr3_aa: CATQGSGNTIYF
cdr3_nt: TGTGCCACCCAGGGTTCTGGAAACACCATATATTTT

d_call: TRBD2
v_call: TRBV10-3
j_call: TRBJ2-2
clone_size: .
cdr3_aa: CAIGGVAGELFF
cdr3_nt: TGTGCCATCGGGGGGGTAGCCGGGGAGCTGTTTTTT

d_call: TRBD1
v_call: TRBV5-1
j_call: TRBJ2-2
clone_size: .
cdr3_aa: CASSPKLDRGRDTGELFF
cdr3_nt: TGCGCCAGCAGCCCCAAACTTGACAGGGGTCGGGACACCGGGGAGCTGTTTTTT

d_call: TRBD2
v_call: TRBV6-6
j_call: TRBJ2-2
clone_size: .
cdr3_aa: CASSYSQTSVAGELFF
cdr3_nt: TGTGCCAGCAGTTACTCGCAGACTAGCGTGGCCGGGGAGCTGTTTTTT

d_call: .
v_call: TRBV28
j_call: TRBJ1-5
clone_size: .
cdr3_aa: CASTVRLGTNQPQHF
cdr3_nt: TGTGCCAGCACCGTCCGTTTGGGGACAAATCAGCCCCAGCATTTT

d_call: TRBD1
v_call: TRBV27
j_call: TRBJ2-1
clone_size: .
cdr3_aa: CASSWIEGASSAYNEQFF
cdr3_nt: TGTGCCAGCAGTTGGATCGAGGGGGCCTCCTCGGCCTACAATGAGCAGTTCTTC

d_call: TRBD1
v_call: TRBV19
j_call: TRBJ1-5
clone_size: .
cdr3_aa: CASSAGTGQNQPQHF
cdr3_nt: TGTGCCAGTAGTGCAGGGACAGGTCAAAATCAGCCCCAGCATTTT

d_call: .
v_call: TRBV6-5
j_call: TRBJ2-6
clone_size: once
cdr3_aa: CASRGLPSGANVLTF
cdr3_nt: TGTGCCAGCCGAGGACTGCCCTCTGGGGCCAACGTCCTGACTTTC

d_call: .
v_call: TRBV6-5
j_call: TRBJ2-2
clone_size: .
cdr3_aa: CASRTAFGGELFF
cdr3_nt: TGTGCCAGCAGAACAGCTTTCGGCGGGGAGCTGTTTTTT

d_call: TRBD1
v_call: TRBV3-1/TRBV3-2
j_call: TRBJ2-5
clone_size: .
cdr3_aa: CASSQGGQGMRTQYF
cdr3_nt: TGTGCCAGCAGCCAAGGAGGACAGGGGATGAGGACCCAGTACTTC

d_call: .
v_call: TRBV5-1
j_call: TRBJ1-1
clone_size: .
cdr3_aa: CASSNDMGANPGTEAFF
cdr3_nt: TGCGCCAGCAGCAACGACATGGGGGCGAACCCGGGGACTGAAGCTTTCTTT

d_call: TRBD2
v_call: TRBV3-1/TRBV3-2
j_call: TRBJ2-7
clone_size: .
cdr3_aa: CASSQADGRYEQYF
cdr3_nt: TGTGCCAGCAGCCAAGCGGACGGGAGGTACGAGCAGTACTTC

d_call: TRBD1
v_call: TRBV7-8
j_call: TRBJ1-1
clone_size: .
cdr3_aa: CASSLGQGQNTEAFF
cdr3_nt: TGTGCCAGCAGCTTAGGACAGGGACAGAACACTGAAGCTTTCTTT